This T cell receptor (beta chain) originates from a study of a mutant IDH1 vaccine in newly diagnosed glioma. At the level of the study: First vaccine doses came 4-6 weeks after radiotherapy alone, or with temozolomide cycles. Week 47 marked visit V13, whereas week 35 marked visit V12. The study's findings and limits: Whatever changes occurred in top peripheral T cell clonotypes seemed unrelated to pseudoprogression.

Sequencing was performed with immunoSEQ multiplex PCR; in TCRdb, only in-frame clones are kept and a portion is missing. This sample has some 30,000 clones; around 82% occur once, and the top ten carry around 10%. Stated time point: week 35, safety follow-up. All doses held 300 ug of mutant IDH1 20-mer peptide, with topical imiquimod. Eight vaccine doses were administered to patients at weeks 1, 3, 5, 7, 11, 15, 19 and 23. Comment on this clone: Its target is unknown.

This receptor was obtained from a woman aged 40 to 50 with glioma. Sequencing was performed on PBMCs, taken from a glioma patient whose treatment included an IDH1 peptide vaccine.

This chain's CDR3 is CASSQRWGWDNEQFF. CDR3 in DNA: TGTGCCAGCAGCCAAAGGTGGGGATGGGACAATGAGCAGTTCTTC. The chain couples TRBV6-1 to TRBJ2-1; D unresolved. Per germline, CDR1 MNHNS and CDR2 SASEGT. The CDR3 length is 15 residues. V lost 6 bases and J lost 5, with 17 bases in between.